This T cell receptor beta chain was profiled in a study of CD8+ T cells in alopecia areata. Patients with alopecia areata provided lesional scalp punch biopsies as well as peripheral blood. Extraction and reverse transcription of RNA yielded cDNA as the sequencing template. Measured with immunoSEQ multiplex PCR; TCRdb has only the in-frame clones, and not every one. The table shows around 15,000 clones, with about three fifths occurring only once. V dropped 4 bases and J dropped 7; count of bases not matched to a gene: 16. Germline CDR1 is LGHNA and CDR2 is YNFKEQ. The CDR3 is 17 amino acids. J is TRBJ2-1 and V is TRBV4-2; 7 positions agree with TRBD2. Sample: skin. This clonotype originated in a human donor with alopecia areata. The CDR3 coding sequence is TGTGCCAGCAGCCGAGGAGGTGCGGGAGCATTCCGTAATGAGCAGTTCTTC. This codes for CASSRGGAGAFRNEQFF.